The rows below give T cell receptor beta chains drawn from one sample of a study of cytotoxic CD8 clonotypes in ibrutinib-treated CLL. TCRdb's copy holds only in-frame clones and misses some; the assay was immunoSEQ multiplex PCR. The profile shows about 180,000 clones, under 85% of them singletons. This material consisted of PBMCs, taken after 24 months of ibrutinib treatment. These TCRs come from a human donor with chronic lymphocytic leukemia. Both conserved end residues are part of each CDR3. The order of the fields is CDR3 length, D gene, V gene, clone size, J gene, CDR3 DNA, CDR3 protein. D genes are given only for firm matches. Clone size is stated in some rows and not others, as once, few, many or a class when expanded.

CDR3 length: 13
D gene: NA
V gene: TRBV11-2
clone size: NA
J gene: TRBJ2-5
CDR3 DNA: TGTGCCAGCAGCCTTTCTGGGCTGGTGGCCCAGTACTTC
CDR3 protein: CASSLSGLVAQYF

CDR3 length: 15
D gene: NA
V gene: TRBV18
clone size: few
J gene: TRBJ1-4
CDR3 DNA: TGTGCCAGCTCACCACCAGGGGTAACTAATGAAAAACTGTTTTTT
CDR3 protein: CASSPPGVTNEKLFF

CDR3 length: 15
D gene: NA
V gene: TRBV5-8
clone size: NA
J gene: TRBJ1-1
CDR3 DNA: TGTGCCAGCAGCTTGGATAGCAACTCACCATATGAAGCTTTCTTT
CDR3 protein: CASSLDSNSPYEAFF

CDR3 length: 13
D gene: TRBD2
V gene: TRBV5-5
clone size: NA
J gene: TRBJ2-7
CDR3 DNA: TGTGCCAGCAGCCCGGGGGGCTCCTACGAGCAGTACTTC
CDR3 protein: CASSPGGSYEQYF

CDR3 length: 14
D gene: TRBD1
V gene: TRBV10-2
clone size: NA
J gene: TRBJ2-3
CDR3 DNA: TGCGCCAGCAGTGGTAGGGGGACAGCCGATACGCAGTATTTT
CDR3 protein: CASSGRGTADTQYF

CDR3 length: 14
D gene: NA
V gene: TRBV5-1
clone size: NA
J gene: TRBJ2-7
CDR3 DNA: TGCGCCAGCAGAGATACAGGGAGCTCCTACGAGCAGTACTTC
CDR3 protein: CASRDTGSSYEQYF

CDR3 length: 16
D gene: NA
V gene: TRBV4-1
clone size: NA
J gene: TRBJ1-2
CDR3 DNA: TGCGCCAGCAGCCAAGATACGTCAGGCGTTAACTATGGCTACACCTTC
CDR3 protein: CASSQDTSGVNYGYTF

CDR3 length: 16
D gene: TRBD2
V gene: TRBV4-2
clone size: NA
J gene: TRBJ2-2
CDR3 DNA: TGTGCCAGCAGCCAGCAGCGGGGTAGAAACACCGGGGAGCTGTTTTTT
CDR3 protein: CASSQQRGRNTGELFF

CDR3 length: 13
D gene: NA
V gene: TRBV30
clone size: NA
J gene: TRBJ1-1
CDR3 DNA: TGTGCCTGGAGCCGGACAGAGAACACTGAAGCTTTCTTT
CDR3 protein: CAWSRTENTEAFF

CDR3 length: 12
D gene: NA
V gene: TRBV6-6
clone size: NA
J gene: TRBJ1-1
CDR3 DNA: TGTGCCAGCAGTTACGGGGATAGTCCAGCTTTCTTT
CDR3 protein: CASSYGDSPAFF

CDR3 length: 14
D gene: TRBD2
V gene: TRBV7-3
clone size: NA
J gene: TRBJ2-3
CDR3 DNA: TGTGCCAGCAGCTTAACCGGGACTAGCGATACGCAGTATTTT
CDR3 protein: CASSLTGTSDTQYF

CDR3 length: 14
D gene: NA
V gene: TRBV6-5
clone size: NA
J gene: TRBJ1-2
CDR3 DNA: TGTGCCAGCAGTTACCGGCGGCAGAACTATGGCTACACCTTC
CDR3 protein: CASSYRRQNYGYTF

CDR3 length: 21
D gene: TRBD2
V gene: TRBV5-1
clone size: NA
J gene: TRBJ2-2
CDR3 DNA: TGCGCCAGCAGCTTGGCACTGGGACTAGCGGGAGGGCTGAAGAACACCGGGGAGCTGTTTTTT
CDR3 protein: CASSLALGLAGGLKNTGELFF

CDR3 length: 14
D gene: NA
V gene: TRBV7-2
clone size: NA
J gene: TRBJ1-2
CDR3 DNA: TGTGCCAGCAGCTTAGAAAGGGGGTACTATGGCTACACCTTC
CDR3 protein: CASSLERGYYGYTF

CDR3 length: 14
D gene: NA
V gene: TRBV18
clone size: NA
J gene: TRBJ2-1
CDR3 DNA: TGTGCCAGCTCACCAGAGATCGGATACAATGAGCAGTTCTTC
CDR3 protein: CASSPEIGYNEQFF

CDR3 length: 15
D gene: NA
V gene: TRBV5-4
clone size: NA
J gene: TRBJ2-5
CDR3 DNA: TGTGCCAGCAGCTTTTTAAGACAGAGACAAGAGACCCAGTACTTC
CDR3 protein: CASSFLRQRQETQYF

CDR3 length: 14
D gene: NA
V gene: TRBV27
clone size: once
J gene: TRBJ1-6
CDR3 DNA: TGTGCCAGCAGTTCAGGGACGGTTAATTCACCCCTCCACTTT
CDR3 protein: CASSSGTVNSPLHF

CDR3 length: 16
D gene: NA
V gene: TRBV7-9
clone size: NA
J gene: TRBJ2-7
CDR3 DNA: TGTGCCAGCAGCTTAGTACGCGGGACCATCCCCCACGAGCAGTACTTC
CDR3 protein: CASSLVRGTIPHEQYF

CDR3 length: 14
D gene: NA
V gene: TRBV30
clone size: NA
J gene: TRBJ2-2
CDR3 DNA: TGTGCCTGGAAGGGGCCAGCGAACACCGGGGAGCTGTTTTTT
CDR3 protein: CAWKGPANTGELFF

CDR3 length: 15
D gene: NA
V gene: TRBV30
clone size: NA
J gene: TRBJ1-5
CDR3 DNA: TGTGCCTGGAAGGAACAGTCCGTCGGCAATCAGCCCCAGCATTTT
CDR3 protein: CAWKEQSVGNQPQHF

CDR3 length: 13
D gene: NA
V gene: TRBV7-3
clone size: NA
J gene: TRBJ2-3
CDR3 DNA: TGTGCCAGCAGCCTTACCGGGGTAAACACGCAGTATTTT
CDR3 protein: CASSLTGVNTQYF

CDR3 length: 13
D gene: NA
V gene: TRBV28
clone size: NA
J gene: TRBJ1-2
CDR3 DNA: TGTGCCAGCAGTCGGGACCGGATCTATGGCTACACCTTC
CDR3 protein: CASSRDRIYGYTF

CDR3 length: 14
D gene: NA
V gene: TRBV27
clone size: NA
J gene: TRBJ2-7
CDR3 DNA: TGTGCCAGCAGTCCCCGGGACAACTCCTACGAGCAGTACTTC
CDR3 protein: CASSPRDNSYEQYF

CDR3 length: 17
D gene: NA
V gene: TRBV21-1
clone size: few
J gene: TRBJ1-2
CDR3 DNA: TGTGCCAGCAGCAAAGGTCCCCCCGGGGAGGAAGAGGATGGCTACACCTTC
CDR3 protein: CASSKGPPGEEEDGYTF

CDR3 length: 14
D gene: NA
V gene: TRBV7-3
clone size: NA
J gene: TRBJ2-3
CDR3 DNA: TGTGCCAGCAGTCGGGACTTCCAAGGAGATACGCAGTATTTT
CDR3 protein: CASSRDFQGDTQYF

CDR3 length: 11
D gene: NA
V gene: TRBV30
clone size: few
J gene: TRBJ2-3
CDR3 DNA: TGTGCCTCTCGGGGGTTAGATACGCAGTATTTT
CDR3 protein: CASRGLDTQYF

CDR3 length: 15
D gene: NA
V gene: TRBV5-5
clone size: once
J gene: TRBJ1-2
CDR3 DNA: TGTGCCAGCACCGAGGCCCCGGCAGACTACTATGGCTACACCTTC
CDR3 protein: CASTEAPADYYGYTF

CDR3 length: 15
D gene: NA
V gene: TRBV6-5
clone size: few
J gene: TRBJ1-3
CDR3 DNA: TGTGCCAGCAGTTACTCGGCAGGGGCGCAGGACACCATATATTTT
CDR3 protein: CASSYSAGAQDTIYF

CDR3 length: 15
D gene: TRBD1
V gene: TRBV13
clone size: many
J gene: TRBJ1-1
CDR3 DNA: TGTGCCAGCAGCTTAGGCGGGGAGGGGGCTCCTGAAGCTTTCTTT
CDR3 protein: CASSLGGEGAPEAFF

CDR3 length: 16
D gene: TRBD1
V gene: TRBV7-8
clone size: NA
J gene: TRBJ1-3
CDR3 DNA: TGTGCCAGCAGCCAGAGGACAGGGGGCTCAGGAAACACCATATATTTT
CDR3 protein: CASSQRTGGSGNTIYF

CDR3 length: 17
D gene: NA
V gene: TRBV7-3
clone size: NA
J gene: TRBJ2-1
CDR3 DNA: TGTGCCAGCAGCTTAACAGGGCGGGGCACCTCCTACAATGAGCAGTTCTTC
CDR3 protein: CASSLTGRGTSYNEQFF

CDR3 length: 16
D gene: TRBD1
V gene: TRBV7-2
clone size: NA
J gene: TRBJ1-3
CDR3 DNA: TGTGCCAGCAGGAGGGGACAGGGGATATCTGGAAACACCATATATTTT
CDR3 protein: CASRRGQGISGNTIYF

CDR3 length: 14
D gene: TRBD1
V gene: TRBV6-1
clone size: NA
J gene: TRBJ2-7
CDR3 DNA: TGTGCCACTGCGACAGGGGGGAGCTCCTACGAGCAGTACTTC
CDR3 protein: CATATGGSSYEQYF

CDR3 length: 15
D gene: NA
V gene: TRBV7-2
clone size: NA
J gene: TRBJ1-3
CDR3 DNA: TGTGCCAGCAGCTTAGACGGGCACCCTGGAAACACCATATATTTT
CDR3 protein: CASSLDGHPGNTIYF

CDR3 length: 14
D gene: NA
V gene: TRBV7-2
clone size: NA
J gene: TRBJ2-1
CDR3 DNA: TGTGCCAGCAGGCATTATTCCGGGACACCAGAGCAGTTCTTC
CDR3 protein: CASRHYSGTPEQFF

CDR3 length: 17
D gene: TRBD2
V gene: TRBV28
clone size: NA
J gene: TRBJ2-3
CDR3 DNA: TGTGCCAGCAGTTTATGGACTAGCGGGCCTAGCACAGATACGCAGTATTTT
CDR3 protein: CASSLWTSGPSTDTQYF

CDR3 length: 14
D gene: NA
V gene: TRBV6-6
clone size: NA
J gene: TRBJ2-1
CDR3 DNA: TGTGCCAGCAAAACGACGGGAGCCTACAATGAGCAGTTCTTC
CDR3 protein: CASKTTGAYNEQFF

CDR3 length: 15
D gene: TRBD1
V gene: TRBV5-8
clone size: NA
J gene: TRBJ1-6
CDR3 DNA: TGTGCCAGCAGCCAACAGGGGATGGATAATTCACCCCTCCACTTT
CDR3 protein: CASSQQGMDNSPLHF

CDR3 length: 16
D gene: TRBD1
V gene: TRBV7-8
clone size: NA
J gene: TRBJ2-1
CDR3 DNA: TGTGCCAGCAGCTTAACTCAGGGGACAGGGCTCGATGAGCAGTTCTTC
CDR3 protein: CASSLTQGTGLDEQFF

CDR3 length: 15
D gene: NA
V gene: TRBV5-1
clone size: NA
J gene: TRBJ1-1
CDR3 DNA: TGCGCCAGCAGGAGGCAGGGCGGAATGAACACTGAAGCTTTCTTT
CDR3 protein: CASRRQGGMNTEAFF

CDR3 length: 15
D gene: NA
V gene: TRBV30
clone size: NA
J gene: TRBJ2-1
CDR3 DNA: TGTGCCTGGAGTGTAGGGGGGGACAGAGACAATGAGCAGTTCTTC
CDR3 protein: CAWSVGGDRDNEQFF

CDR3 length: 13
D gene: TRBD1
V gene: TRBV11-2
clone size: NA
J gene: TRBJ1-2
CDR3 DNA: TGTGCCAGCAGCTTAGGACAGGGTGATGGCTACACCTTC
CDR3 protein: CASSLGQGDGYTF